This TCR beta chain was profiled in a study of T cells in Graves' hyperthyroidism and ophthalmopathy. Regions amplified from RNA transcripts were the TCR beta CDR3 regions. The primer set for the first-round RT-PCR of the TCR CDR3 was HTBI. TCRdb itself ran the multiplex PCR reads through MiXCR, one entry per CDR3 protein. Counted here are roughly 500,000 distinct CDR3 sequences, 46% occurring once; the ten biggest clones make up roughly 20%. The source material was peripheral blood or thyroid tissue (not recorded which). The receptor's source is an adult woman with Graves' disease, either hyperthyroidism or ophthalmopathy (not recorded which).

CDR3 residues: CSARLWSGRQPYEQYF. The CDR3 coding sequence is TGCAGTGCTAGACTCTGGAGCGGGAGGCAGCCCTACGAGCAGTACTTC. The chain joins TRBV20-1 to TRBJ2-7, with 9 bases lining up with TRBD2. Germline trimming cut 2 bases from V and 2 bases from J; bases unmatched to any gene: 10. The length of the CDR3 is 16 residues. CDR1 is DFQATT and CDR2 is SNEGSKA in the germline V gene (reference sequence).